Following are 11 T cell receptor beta chains from one sample sequenced in a study of T cell clonotyping in hematopoietic cell transplantation. This table comes from immunoSEQ multiplex PCR, and its TCRdb copy is limited to in-frame clones, with some not included. Altogether about 10,000 clones are present, 93% being singletons, with the ten largest covering more than 5%. The sample consisted of PBMCs, taken 100 days after allogeneic stem cell transplant. The receptors here all came from a male patient aged 45-60 years who had an allogeneic stem cell transplant from a related donor, so T cells may come from the graft donor. Some clones in this sample may be carry-over from other donors' samples.

The rearrangement links TRBV6-5 to TRBJ1-1; no firm D call. The germline V gene has CDR1 MNHEY and CDR2 SVGAGI. V lost 0 bases and J lost 0, with 8 bases in between. The length of the CDR3 is 15 residues. Here the CDR3 reads CASSYSRAVNTEAFF. The CDR3 nucleotides are TGTGCCAGCAGTTACTCGAGAGCGGTGAACACTGAAGCTTTCTTT.

The chain joins TRBV2 to TRBJ1-4; 7 bases map to TRBD1. The V and J ends lost 6 bases and 7 bases, in that order; junction bases with no gene match: 11. The CDR3 runs to 15 residues. The germline gives CDR1 SNHLY, CDR2 FYNNEI. In DNA form, the CDR3 reads TGTGCCAGCAGCCCACTCGGGACAGAGACTGAAAAACTGTTTTTT. This encodes CASSPLGTETEKLFF.

The chain is built from TRBV9 and TRBJ2-7; 9 positions match TRBD1. With 0 bases clipped from V and 0 bases from J, the junction kept 4 bases outside the gene matches. The CDR3 totals 16 residues. In germline, CDR1 is SGDLS, CDR2 YYNGEE. The CDR3: CASSVAGTGSSYEQYF. CDR3 DNA sequence: TGTGCCAGCAGCGTAGCCGGGACAGGGAGCTCCTACGAGCAGTACTTC. Full variable domain (rest looked up from reference TRBV9 and TRBJ2-7): DSGVTQTPKHLITATGQRVTLRCSPRSGDLSVYWYQQSLDQGLQFLIQYYNGEERAKGNILERFSAQQFPDLHSELNLSSLELGDSALYFCASSVAGTGSSYEQYFGPGTRLTVT.

The chain has TRBV29-1 and TRBJ2-1; 10 nucleotides match TRBD1. The CDR3 consists of 12 residues. Looked up from germline, CDR1 is SQVTM and CDR2 is ANQGSEA. J was trimmed by 8 bases and V by 6 bases; bases with no gene match: 4. CDR3: CSVVTGGYEQFF. DNA for the CDR3: TGCAGCGTCGTGACAGGGGGCTATGAGCAGTTCTTC.

This chain joins TRBV5-6 and TRBJ1-5; maybe TRBD1 (5 bases). There are 15 residues in the CDR3. Germline values: CDR1 SGHDT, CDR2 YYEEEE. V dropped 4 bases and J dropped 3 bases, with 14 bases sitting between them. In DNA, the CDR3 is TGTGCCAGCAGCAGAGGGGCGTATAACAATCAGCCCCAGCATTTT. This codes for CASSRGAYNNQPQHF.

The CDR3, as DNA: TGTGCCTGGAGTGTACAAGCGGGGGTGCAAGAGACCCAGTACTTC. It is translated as CAWSVQAGVQETQYF. V usage is TRBV30 and J usage is TRBJ2-5; 8 nucleotides line up with TRBD2. This CDR3 contains 15 residues. Germline lookup yields CDR1 GTSNPN and CDR2 SVGIG (reference sequence). J gave up 2 bases and V 0 bases, and 5 bases lay outside the gene matches.

The V and J genes are TRBV6-5 and TRBJ1-4; 9 bases match TRBD1. V shed 5 bases, J shed 6 bases, and the junction held 4 bases outside the gene matches. Germline-derived CDR1 and CDR2 are MNHEY and SVGAGI. This CDR3 is built from 14 residues. CDR3 sequence: CASSLGQGHEKLFF. The CDR3 DNA is TGTGCCAGCAGTCTTGGACAGGGGCATGAAAAACTGTTTTTT.

The CDR3 region is CASSPGQGAGELFF. DNA for the CDR3: TGTGCCAGCAGCCCAGGACAGGGGGCCGGGGAGCTGTTTTTT. The gene calls are TRBV7-2 and TRBJ2-2, with TRBD1 identical over 10 bases. The CDR3 has 14 residues. V was clipped by 5 bases and J by 6 bases; unmatched bases: 3. The germline CDR1 and CDR2 sequences are SGHTA and FQGNSA.

This clone has only one observation. The chain joins TRBV6-4 to TRBJ2-3; 10 nucleotides align to TRBD1. J lost 5 bases, V lost 4 bases, and 6 bases had no gene match. This CDR3 has 15 amino acids. Germline CDR1 and CDR2: MRHNA and SNTAGT. The CDR3 DNA follows: TGTGCCAGCAGTGCGACAGGGGGCACGGGAGATACGCAGTATTTT. Encoded protein: CASSATGGTGDTQYF.

The chain carries TRBV2 and TRBJ1-5, with D tentatively TRBD1 (5 bases). The germline V gene has CDR1 SNHLY and CDR2 FYNNEI. This CDR3 has 13 amino acids. The V end lost 6 bases, the J end lost 2 bases, and 8 bases lay between the germline ends. This chain's CDR3 is CASSGARNQPQHF. The CDR3 DNA follows: TGTGCCAGCAGCGGGGCTCGCAATCAGCCCCAGCATTTT.

The chain couples TRBV25-1 to TRBJ1-5, with 8 bases fitting TRBD1. Trimming took 2 bases from V and 7 from J; bases not matched to a gene: 7. Germline V CDR1 and CDR2: MGHDK, SYGVNS. This CDR3 is 15 amino acids long. CDR3: CASSERGQGGQPQHF. The CDR3 DNA reads TGTGCCAGCAGTGAACGAGGACAGGGTGGCCAGCCCCAGCATTTT.